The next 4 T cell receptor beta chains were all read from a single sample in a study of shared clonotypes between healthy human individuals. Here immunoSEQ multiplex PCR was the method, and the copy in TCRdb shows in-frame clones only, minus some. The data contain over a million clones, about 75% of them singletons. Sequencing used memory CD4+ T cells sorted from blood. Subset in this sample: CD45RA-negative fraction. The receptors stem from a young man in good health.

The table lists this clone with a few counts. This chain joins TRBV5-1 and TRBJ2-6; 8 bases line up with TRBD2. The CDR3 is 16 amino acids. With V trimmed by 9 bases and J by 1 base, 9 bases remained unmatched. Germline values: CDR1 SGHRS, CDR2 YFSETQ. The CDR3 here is CATFSGIYSGANVLTF. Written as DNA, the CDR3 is TGCGCCACCTTTAGCGGGATTTATTCTGGGGCCAACGTCCTGACTTTC.

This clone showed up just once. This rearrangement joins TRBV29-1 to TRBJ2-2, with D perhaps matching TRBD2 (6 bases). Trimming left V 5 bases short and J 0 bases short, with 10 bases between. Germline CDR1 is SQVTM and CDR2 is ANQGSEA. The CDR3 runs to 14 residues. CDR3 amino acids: CSVPGTPNTGELFF. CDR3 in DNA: TGCAGCGTTCCAGGGACTCCGAACACCGGGGAGCTGTTTTTT.

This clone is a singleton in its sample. This CDR3 is CAWTWGLAGGLQYF. The CDR3 coding sequence is TGTGCCTGGACTTGGGGACTAGCGGGAGGTCTCCAGTACTTC. The chain combines TRBV30 with TRBJ2-7, with 15 bases identical to TRBD2. The CDR3 is made up of 14 amino acids. Germline assignment: CDR1 GTSNPN and CDR2 SVGIG (reference sequence). V shed 4 bases and J 10 bases; nucleotides not matched to a gene: 8.

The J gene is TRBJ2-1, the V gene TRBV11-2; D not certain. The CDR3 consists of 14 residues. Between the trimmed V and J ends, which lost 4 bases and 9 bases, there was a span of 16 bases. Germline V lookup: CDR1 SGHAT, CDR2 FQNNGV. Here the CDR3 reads CASSSNVGMGEQFF. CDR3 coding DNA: TGTGCCAGCAGCTCGAATGTAGGGATGGGTGAGCAGTTCTTC.